The T cell receptor (beta chain) under discussion was sequenced for a study of shared clonotypes between healthy human individuals (dated by TCRdb to the early 2020s). Context from the whole study: The cohort included three men and two women between 18 and 49 years of age. For each donor, three plates each were used for CD4 naive and CD4 memory, two plates were used for CD8 naive, and one plate was used for CD8 memory. The study deeply sequenced blood TCR repertoires of about 5 healthy adults to estimate repertoire size and the extent of clonotype sharing between individuals. Different laboratories and diverse techniques were used to prepare libraries and sequence TCR repertoires, to increase sequencing depth and limit assay-specific biases. Between about 0.85 and 9.5 billion PBMCs per donor were obtained by leukapheresis. The research as a whole found: When several donors were compared, the shared fraction of clonotypes was around 5% for naive CD4, 3.5% to 4% for naive CD8, roughly 2.3% for memory CD4, and about 0.36% for memory CD8. Clonotypes shared by all four sorted-subset donors showed higher generation probabilities than non-shared clonotypes. Because the study included only a small number of donors, the genetic and exposure-history diversity represented was limited. Based on pairwise subsampling, the degree of clonotype sharing among donors was expected to be affected by sequencing depth. Incomplete sequencing was indicated by rarefaction of sorted-subset datasets, despite the large sequencing depth. Estimated clonotype richness was generally larger for naive than for memory subsets. Sampling was restricted to blood, and TCR repertoires in tissues likely differ from the TCR repertoires found in blood.

TCR CDR3 regions were amplified from genomic DNA by multiplex PCR using the deep immunoSEQ assay. Extracted genomic DNA from each cell subset was distributed evenly across all wells of several immunoSEQ 96-well plates, and each plate was treated as a replicate. For sorted subsets, each replicate PCR was loaded with roughly 0.2 ug genomic DNA, equivalent to about 30,000 T cell genomes. Purified libraries were quantified with a Qubit 3.0 fluorometer, sized on a Bioanalyzer 2100, and re-quantified with the KAPA Library Quantification kit. A separate single-read 150-cycle Illumina NextSeq 550 flow cell was used to sequence each immunoSEQ 96-well plate. From the authors' description of their analysis: Because the immunoSEQ output included only junctional sequences and no quality scores, the filtering could not be the same as the filtering used for full-length reads. To assign V/J genes and CDR3, sequences were annotated against IMGT germline references using PyIR, a Python wrapper for IgBLAST v1.9. Reads were filtered out if the reads had weak V/J assignments (E-value above 1e-6), no CDR3, stop codons, out-of-frame junctions, or ambiguous translated residues. A V3J clonotype was defined by an identical inferred V gene, J gene, and CDR3 amino acid sequence. The percentage overlap between two repertoires was calculated by dividing the number of shared unique clonotypes by the size of the smaller repertoire. RTK rarefaction, the Chao1 estimator, and Recon v2.1 estimates of unobserved clonotypes were used to assess repertoire richness. Generation probabilities for all TCRbeta clonotypes obtained by the gDNA method from several donors were computed using OLGA. Entries here come from immuneACCESS through TCRdb and include only in-frame sequences with V and J called. Some clones fail to appear in such tables; in the studies checked, an unresolved V gene covers under half of the shortfall, and the cause of the remainder is unknown. Clone size and V and J calls were adopted from that table, with D and trimming inferred from the DNA. The sample table shows approximately 97,000 clones, and around 67% are seen once. The ten largest clones add up to 40% to 45% of the sample.

Healthy HIV-negative adults with no recently reported acute infections or vaccinations were included as donors. Every donor was a Caucasian adult residing in Nashville, Tennessee, USA. CD8 memory samples were composed of magnetically selected CD45RO+ cells combined with CCR7-negative CD45RA+ effector memory (TemRA) cells. Blood was collected by leukapheresis, and PBMCs were isolated by Ficoll-Histopaque density gradient centrifugation and then cryopreserved in liquid nitrogen vapor phase. Analytical flow cytometry was used to check the purity and quantity of each magnetically sorted T cell population. Each sorted fraction had its genomic DNA isolated and then quantified by UV absorbance on a Nanodrop 2000c. Trimming takes 6 bases from V and 2 bases from J, and the germline ends sit 5 bases apart. Including cysteine and phenylalanine, the CDR3 has 11 amino acids. The sequence is cut down to CDR3 DNA, 33 bases in frame from base 1. CDR1 and CDR2 (MDHEN, SYDVKM) derive from the germline V gene.

With respect to this clone: Its antigen target is currently unknown. Base qualities are missing; no much larger clone stands one base away.

Input material: memory CD8+ T cells sorted from blood. The cell subset or site label for this specimen denotes: CD45RO+ cells pooled with CCR7-negative TemRA cells. The V gene is TRBV28 and the J gene is TRBJ2-7; there is no confident call for the D gene. This sequence was found in a man aged 25 to 45 in good health. The CDR3 in this case is CASSGTYEQYF. The DNA sequence is TGTGCCAGCAGCGGCACCTACGAGCAGTACTTC.